This TCR beta chain was sequenced during a study of blood T cell repertoires in COVID-19 (dated by TCRdb to about 2020). About the study as a whole: Samples covering the acute and convalescent phases of COVID-19 were provided by collaborators in the United States, Italy and Spain. The repertoires were released in a freely available public database intended as a resource for research on the immune response to SARS-CoV-2. Where available, HLA class I and class II types were obtained from metadata supplied by the sample provider rather than from assay-based typing. The dataset comprised deeply sampled blood TCRbeta repertoires from subjects exposed to, actively infected with, or recovered from COVID-19. The prospective study material was composed of cDNA or gDNA derived from T cells, B-cell-depleted T cells, or PBMCs. Nearly every sample came with metadata listing a de-identified subject ID, COVID-19 status, age in years and sex. The samples were drawn from the first 160 participants of the ongoing ImmuneRACE study and from 1,254 subjects provided by 6 global collaborators.

Beyond this particular receptor, the publication reports: Clinical and demographic metadata were provided uncurated, with the amount varying by source and participant.

The collaborating institutions used their own protocols to collect whole blood in K2EDTA tubes. Collaborator samples were shipped for TCRbeta analysis as frozen whole blood, isolated PBMCs, or DNA extracted from either sample type. Spanning cysteine to phenylalanine, the CDR3 consists of 18 amino acids. The sequence is cut down to CDR3 DNA, 54 bases in frame from base 1. V loses 0 bases of germline sequence and J loses 0 bases, and the interval between the two ends is 15 bases. CDR1 and CDR2, looked up from the germline V gene (reference sequence), are LNHNV and YYDKDF. In regard to this clone: Its recognized antigen is unknown. No per-base quality is available; no much larger clone lies one base away.

The immunoSEQ Assay, a bias-controlled multiplex PCR, was used to amplify TCRbeta CDR3 regions from genomic DNA. For the original study's pipeline: Within the assay, amplification of reference gene primers was used to estimate how many nucleated cells each sample contained. To quantify the absolute abundance of each unique TCRbeta CDR3 rearrangement, sequence reads were collapsed and filtered. For each sample, productive Simpson clonality was calculated as the square root of Simpson's diversity index across productive rearrangements. In its TCRdb copy, this immuneACCESS table keeps in-frame sequences only and misses some clones. Where compared with another copy, unresolved V genes explain less than half of these, and the others have no known cause. The V and J calls and the clone size are those of that table, but D and trimming were determined from the DNA. A total of around 130,000 clones appear in this sample, around 85% of them only once. 17% of the sample lies in the top ten.

This sequence was found in a woman of 80 years or more with acute or convalescent COVID-19. Source material: peripheral blood. The chain links TRBV15 with TRBJ1-5, with a tentative D gene TRBD1 over 6 matching bases. CDR3 loop: CATSRDASGDYSNQPQHF. The DNA sequence is TGTGCCACCAGCAGAGACGCGTCAGGGGATTATAGCAATCAGCCCCAGCATTTT.